A selection of T cell receptor beta chains follows, all from one sample in a study of T cells in Graves' hyperthyroidism and ophthalmopathy. TCRdb processed the multiplex PCR reads anew with MiXCR; each CDR3 protein has one entry. This table holds about 700,000 distinct CDR3 sequences, just under 45% found once. The source material was peripheral blood or thyroid tissue (not recorded which). Receptor source: an adult man with Graves' disease, either hyperthyroidism or ophthalmopathy (not recorded which). CDR3s include the opening cysteine and the closing phenylalanine or tryptophan. D genes are given only for firm matches. The size field is filled for only some rows; it gives once, few, many or a size class.

j_gene: TRBJ1-1
abundance: NA
len: 12
v_gene: TRBV29-1
d_gene: NA
CDR3nt: TGCAGTAGCGGCAGGGGCGGGACTGAAGCTTTCTTT
CDR3aa: CSSGRGGTEAFF

j_gene: TRBJ2-2
abundance: once
len: 15
v_gene: TRBV19
d_gene: NA
CDR3nt: TGTGCCAGTAGTATAAGTGCAGGGAGGCCCGGGGAGCTGTTTTTT
CDR3aa: CASSISAGRPGELFF

j_gene: TRBJ2-7
abundance: once
len: 14
v_gene: TRBV7-2
d_gene: NA
CDR3nt: TGTGCCAGCAGCTTAGTTTCTTTGGATTACGAGCAGTACTTC
CDR3aa: CASSLVSLDYEQYF

j_gene: TRBJ1-2
abundance: few
len: 14
v_gene: TRBV6-5
d_gene: TRBD1
CDR3nt: TGTGCCAGCAGTTACCAGGGACAGGGCGATGGCTACACCTTC
CDR3aa: CASSYQGQGDGYTF

j_gene: TRBJ2-2
abundance: NA
len: 13
v_gene: TRBV2
d_gene: NA
CDR3nt: TGTGCCAGCAGCACCGGGACACAAGGGGAGCTGTTTTTT
CDR3aa: CASSTGTQGELFF

j_gene: TRBJ1-4
abundance: few
len: 14
v_gene: TRBV2
d_gene: NA
CDR3nt: TGTGCCAGCAACCCCGGGACTCCTAATGAAAAACTGTTTTTT
CDR3aa: CASNPGTPNEKLFF

j_gene: TRBJ1-5
abundance: NA
len: 11
v_gene: TRBV19
d_gene: NA
CDR3nt: TGTGCCAGTAGTGGGGGCGAGAATCAGCATTTT
CDR3aa: CASSGGENQHF

j_gene: TRBJ1-4
abundance: many
len: 12
v_gene: TRBV29-1
d_gene: NA
CDR3nt: TGCAGCGTTGAAGATGTCGTCGAAGGACTGTTTTTT
CDR3aa: CSVEDVVEGLFF

j_gene: TRBJ1-3
abundance: NA
len: 12
v_gene: TRBV29-1
d_gene: NA
CDR3nt: TGCAGCGTTGTCGATGCAGGGAACACCATATATTTT
CDR3aa: CSVVDAGNTIYF

j_gene: TRBJ1-6
abundance: NA
len: 15
v_gene: TRBV10-2
d_gene: NA
CDR3nt: TGCGCCAGCAGTGCGCAGACAGGAGGCAATTCACCCCTCCACTTT
CDR3aa: CASSAQTGGNSPLHF

j_gene: TRBJ2-7
abundance: many
len: 13
v_gene: TRBV2
d_gene: NA
CDR3nt: TGTGCCAGCAGCGACGAGAACTCCTACGAGCAGTACTTC
CDR3aa: CASSDENSYEQYF

j_gene: TRBJ1-1
abundance: few
len: 14
v_gene: TRBV11-1
d_gene: NA
CDR3nt: TGTGCCAGCAGTTTCTCGGGGGCGGACACTGAAGCTTTCTTT
CDR3aa: CASSFSGADTEAFF

j_gene: TRBJ1-2
abundance: NA
len: 16
v_gene: TRBV5-4
d_gene: NA
CDR3nt: TGTGCCAGCAGCTCTACCTCGAGGACCGATGTATATGGCCACACCTTC
CDR3aa: CASSSTSRTDVYGHTF

j_gene: TRBJ2-5
abundance: few
len: 16
v_gene: TRBV9
d_gene: TRBD1
CDR3nt: TGTGCCAGCAGCGCCACGGACAGGGCGACGAAAGAGACCCAGTACTTC
CDR3aa: CASSATDRATKETQYF

j_gene: TRBJ1-1
abundance: many
len: 10
v_gene: TRBV24-1
d_gene: TRBD1
CDR3nt: TGTGCCACCCCGGGACAGGAAGCTTTCTTT
CDR3aa: CATPGQEAFF

j_gene: TRBJ1-4
abundance: NA
len: 14
v_gene: TRBV25-1
d_gene: NA
CDR3nt: TGTGCCAGCAGTGAGGGGGGGGGCTTGGAAAAACTGTTTTTT
CDR3aa: CASSEGGGLEKLFF

j_gene: TRBJ1-4
abundance: many
len: 14
v_gene: TRBV10-2
d_gene: NA
CDR3nt: TGCGCCAGCAGTGATGTGGCAACTAATGAAAAACTGTTTTTT
CDR3aa: CASSDVATNEKLFF

j_gene: TRBJ2-7
abundance: NA
len: 16
v_gene: TRBV7-9
d_gene: TRBD2
CDR3nt: TGTGCCAGCAGCTTAGTGACGACTAGCGGGAGAAACGAGCAGTACTTC
CDR3aa: CASSLVTTSGRNEQYF

j_gene: TRBJ1-1
abundance: NA
len: 14
v_gene: TRBV7-3
d_gene: NA
CDR3nt: TGTGCCAGCAGCTTAGCGGGCCACCGAAACGGAGCTTTCTTT
CDR3aa: CASSLAGHRNGAFF

j_gene: TRBJ1-3
abundance: few
len: 11
v_gene: TRBV20-1
d_gene: NA
CDR3nt: TGCAGTGCTAGAACTGGAAACACCATATATTTT
CDR3aa: CSARTGNTIYF

j_gene: TRBJ1-1
abundance: NA
len: 12
v_gene: TRBV29-1
d_gene: TRBD1
CDR3nt: TGCAGCTTATATCAGGGGGGCACTGAAGCTTTCTTT
CDR3aa: CSLYQGGTEAFF

j_gene: TRBJ2-7
abundance: NA
len: 16
v_gene: TRBV15
d_gene: NA
CDR3nt: TGTGCCACCAGCAGATTGGCCGGAGGAGTCGGATACGAGCAGTACTTC
CDR3aa: CATSRLAGGVGYEQYF

j_gene: TRBJ1-5
abundance: NA
len: 16
v_gene: TRBV6-5
d_gene: TRBD1
CDR3nt: TGTGCCAGCAGTGCCATACAGGGGGGCACCAATCAGCCCCAGCATTTT
CDR3aa: CASSAIQGGTNQPQHF

j_gene: TRBJ1-5
abundance: few
len: 12
v_gene: TRBV7-9
d_gene: NA
CDR3nt: TGTGCCAGCAGCCAGAATGAACAGCCCCAGCATTTT
CDR3aa: CASSQNEQPQHF

j_gene: TRBJ2-7
abundance: NA
len: 15
v_gene: TRBV7-9
d_gene: NA
CDR3nt: TGTGCCAGCTCTCTAGCTTGGCACGGTTCCGACGAGCAGTACTTC
CDR3aa: CASSLAWHGSDEQYF

j_gene: TRBJ1-5
abundance: NA
len: 15
v_gene: TRBV20-1
d_gene: TRBD1
CDR3nt: TGCAGTGCTAGGGTGGGACAGGGCAGTCGGCAGCCCCAGCATTTT
CDR3aa: CSARVGQGSRQPQHF

j_gene: TRBJ1-2
abundance: few
len: 14
v_gene: TRBV5-1
d_gene: NA
CDR3nt: TGCGCCAGCAGCTTGGAACCACGGTCCTATGGCTACACCTTC
CDR3aa: CASSLEPRSYGYTF

j_gene: TRBJ1-2
abundance: NA
len: 13
v_gene: TRBV19
d_gene: NA
CDR3nt: TGTGCCAGTAGCCCGACAGCAAGGTATGGCTACACCTTC
CDR3aa: CASSPTARYGYTF

j_gene: TRBJ2-5
abundance: NA
len: 15
v_gene: TRBV6-5
d_gene: NA
CDR3nt: TGTGCCATCAGTTACGATGGGCGGCCACAAGAGACCCAGTACTTC
CDR3aa: CAISYDGRPQETQYF

j_gene: TRBJ2-6
abundance: NA
len: 18
v_gene: TRBV5-6
d_gene: NA
CDR3nt: TGTGCCAGCAGCTTAGCGGGGCAGGGGGCAAACGGGGCCAACGTCCTGACTTTC
CDR3aa: CASSLAGQGANGANVLTF

j_gene: TRBJ1-1
abundance: NA
len: 13
v_gene: TRBV10-3
d_gene: NA
CDR3nt: TGTGCCATCAGTGCTCGGCGGAACACTGAAGCTTTCTTT
CDR3aa: CAISARRNTEAFF

j_gene: TRBJ1-5
abundance: many
len: 15
v_gene: TRBV12-3/TRBV12-4
d_gene: NA
CDR3nt: TGTGCCAGCAGTTTCGGTCGGACGAGCAATCAGCCCCAGCATTTT
CDR3aa: CASSFGRTSNQPQHF

j_gene: TRBJ1-2
abundance: NA
len: 18
v_gene: TRBV25-1
d_gene: NA
CDR3nt: TGTGCCAGCAGTGAATGGCGATCAGGCCTCATGATGAACTATGGCCACACCTTC
CDR3aa: CASSEWRSGLMMNYGHTF

j_gene: TRBJ2-2
abundance: few
len: 18
v_gene: TRBV2
d_gene: TRBD2
CDR3nt: TGTGCCAGCAGTCTTTTGGGGCTAGCGGGAGCGAACACCGGGGAGCTGTTTTTT
CDR3aa: CASSLLGLAGANTGELFF

j_gene: TRBJ2-2
abundance: few
len: 11
v_gene: TRBV29-1
d_gene: NA
CDR3nt: TGCAGCGTTGCCCCGGGGGGGGAGCTGTTTTTT
CDR3aa: CSVAPGGELFF

j_gene: TRBJ1-1
abundance: NA
len: 13
v_gene: TRBV13
d_gene: NA
CDR3nt: TGTGCCACCCTAAATGGGGGGCGTACTGAAGCTTTCTTT
CDR3aa: CATLNGGRTEAFF

j_gene: TRBJ2-7
abundance: NA
len: 13
v_gene: TRBV20-1
d_gene: NA
CDR3nt: TGCAGTGGCGTAGCGGCGAGCTCCTACGAGCAGTACTTC
CDR3aa: CSGVAASSYEQYF

j_gene: TRBJ2-5
abundance: many
len: 15
v_gene: TRBV7-2
d_gene: TRBD2
CDR3nt: TGTGCCAGCAGCTTGTCCAGCGGGGGGGGGGAGACCCAGTACTTC
CDR3aa: CASSLSSGGGETQYF

j_gene: TRBJ1-1
abundance: few
len: 15
v_gene: TRBV11-2
d_gene: NA
CDR3nt: TGTGCCAGCATCTTGGGGGGTGCTGTGAACACTGAAGCTTTCTTT
CDR3aa: CASILGGAVNTEAFF

j_gene: TRBJ2-2
abundance: NA
len: 11
v_gene: TRBV7-2
d_gene: NA
CDR3nt: TGTGCCAGCAGATCCACCGGGGAGCTGTTTTTT
CDR3aa: CASRSTGELFF

j_gene: TRBJ1-2
abundance: many
len: 13
v_gene: TRBV6-5
d_gene: NA
CDR3nt: TGTGCCAGCAGTAGGGACGGAATGAGAGGCTACACCTTC
CDR3aa: CASSRDGMRGYTF

j_gene: TRBJ1-2
abundance: few
len: 15
v_gene: TRBV9
d_gene: TRBD1
CDR3nt: TGTGCCAGCAGCGTAGAAGTGACAGGGGTGATTAGCTACACCTTC
CDR3aa: CASSVEVTGVISYTF

j_gene: TRBJ1-5
abundance: NA
len: 16
v_gene: TRBV2
d_gene: TRBD1
CDR3nt: TGTGCCAGCACGACAGGGAGCGGATATGGCAATCAGCCCCAGCATTTT
CDR3aa: CASTTGSGYGNQPQHF

j_gene: TRBJ1-3
abundance: many
len: 15
v_gene: TRBV7-8
d_gene: NA
CDR3nt: TGTGCCAGCAGCTTAGGCGGCGATTCGGGAAACACCATATATTTT
CDR3aa: CASSLGGDSGNTIYF

j_gene: TRBJ2-2
abundance: NA
len: 15
v_gene: TRBV9
d_gene: TRBD1
CDR3nt: TGTGCCAGCAGCGGGCCGACAGGGGTCCCCGGGGAGCTGTTTTTT
CDR3aa: CASSGPTGVPGELFF

j_gene: TRBJ1-6
abundance: NA
len: 14
v_gene: TRBV20-1
d_gene: TRBD1
CDR3nt: TGCAGTGCTAGGCCCGGGGACAGGGGTTCACCCCTCCACTTT
CDR3aa: CSARPGDRGSPLHF

j_gene: TRBJ1-1
abundance: NA
len: 16
v_gene: TRBV9
d_gene: TRBD1
CDR3nt: TGTGCCAGCTCACCATTACACAGGGGGCGATTATCCGAAGCTTTCTTT
CDR3aa: CASSPLHRGRLSEAFF

j_gene: TRBJ1-5
abundance: NA
len: 16
v_gene: TRBV6-1
d_gene: NA
CDR3nt: TGTGCCAGCAGTGAAGCGGTGGGGACGAGCAATCAGCCCCAGCATTTT
CDR3aa: CASSEAVGTSNQPQHF